Listed here are 9 T cell receptor beta chains from one sample, sequenced in a study of CD8+ T cells in alopecia areata. Following extraction, RNA underwent reverse transcription to cDNA, which served as the sequencing template. Assay: immunoSEQ multiplex PCR; the TCRdb copy retains only in-frame clones and omits some. This set yields about 270,000 clones and no singletons; the top ten hold about 1.1%. Cells from pooled cutaneous lymph nodes were sorted by CD4, CD8alpha, NKG2D, NKG2ACE and other markers. Material for sequencing was CD4+ T cells sorted from a lymph node. Source of these receptors: a C3H/HeJ mouse with alopecia areata. Mouse MHC haplotype: H2-k.

This clone was recorded a few times. Gene names are the mouse ones. Read data end 4 residues before the CDR3 end; the end is taken from the germline J gene. The rearrangement uses TRBV1 and TRBJ2-7; 11 bases align to TRBD2. Germline V gene sequence: CDR1 NSQYPW, CDR2 LRSPGD (reference sequence). CDR3 length: 14 amino acids. The CDR3 bases that were read are TGCACCTGCAGTGCGGGACTGGGGGAGTAT. It encodes CTCSAGLGEY. The whole CDR3 reads CTCSAGLGEYEQYF. Full variable domain (missing parts from reference TRBV1 and TRBJ2-7): VTLLEQNPRWRLVPRGQAVNLRCILKNSQYPWMSWYQQDLQKQLQWLFTLRSPGDKEVKSLPGADYLATRVTDTELRLQVANMSQGRTLYCTCSAGLGEYEQYFGPGTRLTVL.

Of note for this clone: Gene names and germline refer to mouse. The read terminates 4 residues before the CDR3 end, so the remaining end is supplied by the germline J gene. This chain joins TRBV13-1 and TRBJ1-2; possible D gene TRBD1, 6 bases. Between the trimmed V and J ends, which lost 4 bases and 0 bases, there was a span of 10 bases. This CDR3 is 14 amino acids long. Germline loops: CDR1 NSHNY, CDR2 SYGAGN. CDR3 protein: CASSRQVANSDYTF. The part of the CDR3 DNA that was read is TGTGCCAGCAGTCGACAGGTTGCAAACTCC.

This clone was picked up a small number of times. These gene names are mouse names. From the germline J gene comes the end of the CDR3, since the read stops 4 residues before it. The identical CDR3 is also encoded by other nucleotide sequences in the sample. This chain uses TRBV31 with TRBJ2-7; D may be TRBD1 (6 bases). Between the trimmed V and J ends, which lost 0 bases and 0 bases, there was a span of 9 bases. CDR1 is GKSSPN and CDR2 is SITVG in the germline V gene. This CDR3 contains 14 residues. CDR3 loop: CAWSLGGPSYEQYF. The sequenced part of the CDR3 DNA is TGTGCCTGGAGTCTAGGGGGACCCTCCTAT. Complete variable domain (other parts from reference TRBV31 and TRBJ2-7): AQTIHQWPVAEIKAVGSPLSLGCTIKGKSSPNLYWYWQATGGTLQQLFYSITVGQVESVVQLNLSASRPKDDQFILSTEKLLLSHSGFYLCAWSLGGPSYEQYFGPGTRLTVL.

Regarding this clone: Mouse gene names apply. The read ends 3 residues early relative to the CDR3; the germline J gene fills the gap. This sample includes further DNA sequences coding for the same CDR3. The chain has TRBV19 and TRBJ1-6; 8 nucleotides match TRBD1. TRBJ1-6 is an ORF for which the function is uncertain. Per the germline V gene, CDR1 is FNHDT and CDR2 is SITEND (reference sequence). CDR3 size: 14 residues. V gave up 3 bases and J gave up 6 bases; unmatched junction bases: 2. CDR3 bases read: TGTGCCAGCAGTACTGGACAGGGTAATTCGCCC. Encoded protein: CASSTGQGNSP. The full CDR3 reads CASSTGQGNSPLYF.

This clone showed up just a few times. All gene names here are mouse names. The read ends 4 residues before the CDR3 terminus; that terminus is restored from the germline J gene. Distinct nucleotide sequences in the sample also encode this CDR3. The J gene is TRBJ1-2, the V gene TRBV31, with TRBD1 matching over 9 bases. The germline CDR1 and CDR2 sequences are GKSSPN and SITVG. CDR3 length: 14 amino acids. The J segment lost 2 bases and the V segment lost 0 bases, leaving 1 base of the junction unmatched. The DNA read from the CDR3 is TGTGCCTGGAGTCTAGGGACAGGGAACTCC. Translated, it gives CAWSLGTGNS. The full-length CDR3 reads as CAWSLGTGNSDYTF.

This clone has a handful of counts. A clone one base away is much larger, so this may be a read error. Mouse names are used for the genes. The read finishes 4 residues shy of the CDR3 end, and the germline J gene is used to complete it. The V gene is TRBV13-3, the J gene TRBJ2-2, with a tentative D call TRBD1 (6 bases). Looked up from germline, CDR1 is NNHDY and CDR2 is SYVADS. V was clipped by 0 bases and J by 3 bases, with 6 bases between them. CDR3 size: 14 residues. CDR3 protein: CASSDAGDTGQLYF. Partial CDR3 DNA: TGTGCCAGCAGTGATGCAGGGGACACCGGG.

This clone turned up a few times. Gene and germline names: mouse. Read data end 4 residues before the CDR3 end; the end is taken from the germline J gene. The genes are TRBV13-1 and TRBJ2-7, with TRBD2 matching over 12 bases. CDR1 NSHNY and CDR2 SYGAGN come from the germline V gene. The CDR3 totals 16 residues. V lost 0 bases to trimming and J lost 2 bases; unmatched junction nucleotides: 3. The CDR3 DNA, read in part, is TGTGCCAGCAGTGATGGACTGGGGGGGCCCCCCTAT. Encoded protein: CASSDGLGGPPY. The CDR3 in full is CASSDGLGGPPYEQYF.

Notes on this clone: Genes and germline come from the mouse. Sequencing ends 4 residues short of the CDR3 end; the germline J gene provides the rest. The chain combines TRBV19 with TRBJ1-1, with D unresolved. Germline V lookup: CDR1 FNHDT, CDR2 SITEND (reference sequence). This CDR3 has 13 residues. Trimming removed 5 bases from V and 3 bases from J, with 11 bases in between. Partial CDR3 DNA: TGTGCCAGCAGCCCCCAGGTGTACACA. Protein product: CASSPQVYT. The CDR3 reads in full as CASSPQVYTEVFF.

This clone was picked up many times. Gene names denote mouse genes. The sequenced fragment ends 4 residues before the CDR3 boundary, so the rest is inferred from the germline J gene. The sample contains more than one DNA sequence encoding this CDR3. The chain carries TRBV13-1 and TRBJ2-2; TRBD1 agrees at 8 bases. V trimming: 2 bases; J trimming: 0 bases; junction bases outside the gene matches: 0. The germline V gene has CDR1 NSHNY and CDR2 SYGAGN. CDR3 length: 15 residues. CDR3 region: CASSEQGANTGQLYF. The covered CDR3 bases are TGTGCCAGCAGTGAACAGGGGGCAAACACCGGG.